The next 24 T cell receptor beta chains were all read from a single sample in a study of blood T cell repertoires in COVID-19 (dated by TCRdb to 2020 to 2022). Receptor amplification or capture employed the immunoSEQ multiplex PCR assay. Entries here come from immuneACCESS through TCRdb and include only in-frame sequences with V and J called. Some clones fail to appear in such tables; in the studies checked, an unresolved V gene covers under half of the shortfall, and the cause of the remainder is unknown. For this sample there are 64,000 or so clones; just over 90% appear just once. Roughly 1.7% of the sample comes from the top ten. Material for sequencing was peripheral blood. The receptor source for this set is a human donor in a cohort sampled during active COVID-19.

The CDR3 sequence: CASSIRRTASYNEQFF. The CDR3 DNA reads TGTGCCAGCAGCATCAGGCGTACGGCCTCCTACAATGAGCAGTTCTTC. The chain is built from TRBV11-3 and TRBJ2-1; D is ambiguous. Germline V gene lookup returns CDR1 SGHNT and CDR2 YENEEA. Trimming left V 5 bases short and J 0 bases short, with 14 bases between. The CDR3 spans 16 residues.

This clone is a singleton in its sample. J is TRBJ2-1 and V is TRBV11-1; 8 positions match TRBD2. After removal of 4 bases from V and 13 bases from J, the junction contained 9 bases not matched to a gene. Germline-derived CDR1 and CDR2 are SGHAT and FQDESV (reference sequence). The CDR3 is 13 residues long. CDR3 DNA: TGTGCCAGCAGCTCCCGCACAGCGGGAGCTCAGTTCTTC. Translating gives CASSSRTAGAQFF. The variable domain in full, with the rest retrieved from reference TRBV11-1 and TRBJ2-1, is EAEVAQSPRYKITEKSQAVAFWCDPISGHATLYWYRQILGQGPELLVQFQDESVVDDSQLPKDRFSAERLKGVDSTLKIQPAELGDSAMYLCASSSRTAGAQFFGPGTRLTVL.

This chain uses TRBV7-9 with TRBJ1-6; a weak D match, TRBD1 (5 bases). V was cut by 4 bases and J by 7 bases, with 17 bases left in between. This CDR3 has 16 residues. The germline V gene has CDR1 SEHNR and CDR2 FQNEAQ (reference sequence). For the CDR3, the DNA is TGTGCCAGCAGCTGGGGACTGAGTGAAAGGAATTCACCCCTCCACTTT. It codes for CASSWGLSERNSPLHF.

In DNA, the CDR3 is TGTGCCAGCAGTGGCAGACTAGCCCCCTGGGATGAGCAGTTCTTC. The encoded protein is CASSGRLAPWDEQFF. The rearrangement joins TRBV6-4 to TRBJ2-1, with TRBD2 matching over 7 bases. J gave up 8 bases and V 4 bases, and 11 bases lay outside the gene matches. This CDR3 contains 15 residues. CDR1 and CDR2 (germline): MRHNA, SNTAGT.

V gene TRBV10-3 combines with J gene TRBJ2-4; TRBD2 matches 7 bases. Germline V gene data show CDR1 as ENHRY and CDR2 as SYGVKD. The J segment lost 9 bases and the V segment lost 0 bases, leaving 11 bases of the junction unmatched. The CDR3 totals 16 residues. The CDR3 loop is CAISESNAGRASIQYF. The CDR3 region has the DNA TGTGCCATCAGTGAGTCAAATGCGGGGAGGGCGAGCATTCAGTACTTC.

This clone is a singleton in its sample. The chain has TRBV6-6 and TRBJ2-7; D uncertain. This CDR3 contains 12 residues. Per the germline V gene, CDR1 is MNHNY and CDR2 is SVGAGI (reference sequence). V was trimmed by 5 bases and J by 6 bases, leaving 11 bases between them. The CDR3 region is CASSPTAAEQYF. In nucleotides, the CDR3 is TGTGCCAGCAGTCCAACAGCCGCCGAGCAGTACTTC.

The chain employs TRBV4-3 and TRBJ2-1; a weak D match, TRBD2 (6 bases). Trimming removed 6 bases from V and 2 bases from J, with 14 bases in between. The CDR3 spans 15 residues. The germline gives CDR1 LGHNA, CDR2 YSLEER. The CDR3 protein is CASSRSGGAYNEQFF. CDR3 DNA sequence: TGCGCCAGCAGTCGTAGCGGAGGGGCCTACAATGAGCAGTTCTTC.

The chain links TRBV6-5 to TRBJ1-2; D is unclear. V was cut by 7 bases and J by 5 bases, with 14 bases left in between. CDR3 size: 13 residues. The germline gives CDR1 MNHEY, CDR2 SVGAGI. The DNA for the CDR3 is TGTGCCAGCACCCGTACCCCAGATTATGGCTACACCTTC. Protein: CASTRTPDYGYTF.

The rearrangement links TRBV23-1 to TRBJ1-5; 8 positions agree with TRBD1. TRBV23-1 is an ORF for which the function is uncertain. CDR3 size: 16 residues. V trimming: 0 bases; J trimming: 1 base; junction bases outside the gene matches: 2. As DNA, the CDR3 is TGCGCCAGCAGTCAATCGGACAGGGCCAGCAATCAGCCCCAGCATTTT. This codes for CASSQSDRASNQPQHF.

Only a few counts were recorded for this clone. The J gene is TRBJ1-5, the V gene TRBV11-2; a possible D gene is TRBD1 (5 bases). Trimming cost V 5 bases and J 4 bases, with 12 bases left between them. Germline-derived CDR1 and CDR2 are SGHAT and FQNNGV. The CDR3 is made up of 14 amino acids. The chain's CDR3 is CASSLGGGNQPQHF. CDR3 DNA sequence: TGTGCCAGCAGCCTAGGCGGGGGGAATCAGCCCCAGCATTTT.

The chain has TRBV4-1 and TRBJ1-6, with D tentatively TRBD1 (5 bases). Trimming cost V 2 bases and J 5 bases, with 13 bases left between them. This CDR3 has 16 residues. The germline V gene encodes CDR1 MGHRA and CDR2 YSYEKL. The CDR3 reads CASSQTDTRHNSPLHF. The CDR3 DNA is TGCGCCAGCAGCCAAACGGACACAAGACATAATTCACCCCTCCACTTT.

V usage is TRBV18 and J usage is TRBJ1-4, with D perhaps TRBD1 (5 bases). Germline CDR1 KGHSH, CDR2 LQKENI. This CDR3 region has 15 residues. V was clipped by 3 bases and J by 8 bases, with 16 bases between them. The chain's CDR3 is CASSPTGTSREKLFF. As DNA, the CDR3 is TGTGCCAGCTCACCCACAGGAACGTCGAGGGAAAAACTGTTTTTT.

The V call is TRBV5-1, the J call TRBJ2-7, with D possibly TRBD1 on 6 matching bases. This CDR3 comprises 16 residues. Between the trimmed V and J ends, which lost 0 bases and 1 base, there was a span of 14 bases. Germline V CDR1 and CDR2: SGHRS, YFSETQ. CDR3 amino acids: CASSLEVRGSSYEQYF. The DNA of the CDR3 is TGCGCCAGCAGCTTGGAGGTCAGGGGATCATCCTACGAGCAGTACTTC.

V is TRBV7-9 and J is TRBJ2-7; 9 nucleotides align to TRBD1. Trimming took 5 bases from V and 2 from J; bases not matched to a gene: 7. The CDR3 extends over 15 amino acids. CDR1 is SEHNR, CDR2 FQNEAQ, per germline (reference sequence). DNA of the CDR3: TGTGCCAGCAGCCAGACGGGACAGGGACCCTACGAGCAGTACTTC. This sequence encodes CASSQTGQGPYEQYF.

V is TRBV28 and J is TRBJ2-3, with 8 bases aligning to TRBD2. With 6 bases clipped from V and 3 bases from J, the junction kept 11 bases outside the gene matches. This CDR3 spans 16 amino acids. Germline-derived CDR1 and CDR2 are MDHEN and SYDVKM. CDR3 DNA: TGTGCCAGCAGCATTAGCGGGAAAGGGGGTACAGATACGCAGTATTTT. Encoded protein: CASSISGKGGTDTQYF.

The rearrangement links TRBV15 to TRBJ1-2; no clear D gene. Germline values: CDR1 LNHNV, CDR2 YYDKDF (reference sequence). CDR3 length: 14 amino acids. Trimming shortened V by 0 bases and J by 4 bases, and 9 bases separated the two germline ends. CDR3 loop: CATSRDSTVYGYTF. The CDR3 DNA reads as TGTGCCACCAGCAGAGATAGCACGGTCTATGGCTACACCTTC.

The rearrangement joins TRBV6-6 to TRBJ2-7; the D gene is possibly TRBD1 (5 bases). The V gene's germline CDR1 is MNHNY and CDR2 SVGAGI (reference sequence). V lost 9 bases and J 2 bases, leaving 8 bases between the germline ends. This CDR3 is 11 amino acids long. Here the CDR3 reads CASAGTYEQYF. CDR3 nucleotide sequence: TGTGCCAGTGCAGGGACCTACGAGCAGTACTTC.

V usage is TRBV24-1 and J usage is TRBJ2-1; 10 bases line up with TRBD1. This CDR3 is 17 amino acids long. The germline gives CDR1 KGHDR, CDR2 SFDVKD. V shed 3 bases and J 3 bases; nucleotides not matched to a gene: 7. CDR3 in amino acids: CATSDPPGQGNYNEQFF. CDR3 nucleotide sequence: TGTGCCACCAGTGATCCGCCGGGACAGGGGAACTACAATGAGCAGTTCTTC.

The V and J genes are TRBV7-9 and TRBJ1-1; 8 positions agree with TRBD1. CDR3 size: 17 residues. Germline V gives CDR1 SEHNR, CDR2 FQNEAQ (reference sequence). Unmatched junction bases numbered 8, after V lost 0 bases and J lost 2 bases. CDR3 protein: CASSLAMGQVKNTEAFF. CDR3 nucleotides: TGTGCCAGCAGCTTAGCGATGGGACAGGTGAAAAACACTGAAGCTTTCTTT.

The chain joins TRBV28 to TRBJ2-5; TRBD1 matches at 7 bases. The CDR3 is made up of 14 amino acids. Germline-derived CDR1 and CDR2 are MDHEN and SYDVKM. Germline trimming cut 0 bases from V and 5 bases from J; bases unmatched to any gene: 3. CDR3 sequence (DNA): TGTGCCAGCAGTTTATGGGGGACAGTTGAGACCCAGTACTTC. This translates into CASSLWGTVETQYF.

This CDR3 reads CASSLVQGMNTEAFF. The CDR3 DNA is TGCGCCAGCAGCTTGGTGCAGGGAATGAACACTGAAGCTTTCTTT. The chain links TRBV5-1 to TRBJ1-1, with a tentative D call TRBD1 (5 bases). The germline V and J ends were trimmed by 0 bases and 0 bases, with 9 bases remaining between them. CDR3 length equals 15 residues. From germline, CDR1 is SGHRS and CDR2 YFSETQ.

The chain uses TRBV7-2 and TRBJ2-1; TRBD2 matches 9 bases. Germline V lookup: CDR1 SGHTA, CDR2 FQGNSA. This CDR3 contains 18 residues. J lost 1 base, V lost 3 bases, and 10 bases had no gene match. CDR3 loop: CASSLTLAGWGSYNEQFF. The CDR3, as DNA: TGTGCCAGCAGCTTGACGCTAGCGGGATGGGGGTCCTACAATGAGCAGTTCTTC.

CDR3 DNA sequence: TGTGCCAGCAGCGTAGGGGGGCTGAGCAATCAGCCCCAGCATTTT. Protein: CASSVGGLSNQPQHF. This chain uses TRBV9 with TRBJ1-5; TRBD1 might be the D (6 bases). V lost 0 bases, J lost 1 base, and 8 bases lay in between. Germline CDR1 is SGDLS and CDR2 is YYNGEE. CDR3 length: 15 amino acids.

The chain has TRBV15 and TRBJ2-5; no firm D call. CDR3 length equals 15 residues. Trimming removed 0 bases at V and 4 bases at J, with 12 bases between. The germline gives CDR1 LNHNV, CDR2 YYDKDF (reference sequence). This chain's CDR3 is CATSRDRAIGETQYF. The CDR3 bases are TGTGCCACCAGCAGAGATCGAGCAATCGGAGAGACCCAGTACTTC.